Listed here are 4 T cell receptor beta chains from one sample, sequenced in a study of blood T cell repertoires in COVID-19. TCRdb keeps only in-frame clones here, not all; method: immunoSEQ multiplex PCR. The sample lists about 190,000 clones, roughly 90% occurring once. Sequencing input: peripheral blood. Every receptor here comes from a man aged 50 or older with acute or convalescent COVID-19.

The CDR3 here is CASSLGLYNEQFF. CDR3 coding DNA: TGTGCCAGCAGCTTGGGACTTTACAATGAGCAGTTCTTC. The gene calls are TRBV5-4 and TRBJ2-1; D remains unclear. This CDR3 has 13 amino acids. V dropped 0 bases and J dropped 4 bases, with 5 bases sitting between them. Germline V CDR1 and CDR2: SGHNT, YYREEE (reference sequence).

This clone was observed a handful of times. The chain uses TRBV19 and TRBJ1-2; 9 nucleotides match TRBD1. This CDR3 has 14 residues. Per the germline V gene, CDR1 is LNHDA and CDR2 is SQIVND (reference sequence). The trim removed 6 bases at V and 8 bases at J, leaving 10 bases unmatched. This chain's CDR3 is CASSRRTGDQGYTF. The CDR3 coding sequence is TGTGCCAGTAGCCGGAGGACAGGGGATCAAGGCTACACCTTC. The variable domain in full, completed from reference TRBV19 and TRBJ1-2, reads DGGITQSPKYLFRKEGQNVTLSCEQNLNHDAMYWYRQDPGQGLRLIYYSQIVNDFQKGDIAEGYSVSREKKESFPLTVTSAQKNPTAFYLCASSRRTGDQGYTFGSGTRLTVV.

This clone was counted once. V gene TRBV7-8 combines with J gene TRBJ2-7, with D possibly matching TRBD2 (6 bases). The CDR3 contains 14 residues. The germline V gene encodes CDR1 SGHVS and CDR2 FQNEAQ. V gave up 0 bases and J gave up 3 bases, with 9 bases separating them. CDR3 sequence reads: CASSLAVGGYEQYF. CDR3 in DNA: TGTGCCAGCAGCTTAGCGGTGGGAGGCTACGAGCAGTACTTC.

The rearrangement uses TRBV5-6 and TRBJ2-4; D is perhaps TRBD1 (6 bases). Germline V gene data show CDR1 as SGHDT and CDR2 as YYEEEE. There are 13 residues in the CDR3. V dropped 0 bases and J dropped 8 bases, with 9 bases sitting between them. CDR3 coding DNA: TGTGCCAGCAGCTTGGTACAGGGTGACATTCAGTACTTC. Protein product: CASSLVQGDIQYF.